The sequence of this TCR beta chain was determined in a study of blood T cell repertoires in COVID-19. V lost 5 bases, J lost 6 bases, and 8 bases lay in between. CDR3 length equals 12 residues. CDR1 WSHSY and CDR2 SAAADI come from the germline V gene. Method: immunoSEQ multiplex PCR; TCRdb's copy keeps in-frame clones and lacks some. The sample includes roughly 270,000 clones, about 85% of them seen just once. The chain joins TRBV10-2 to TRBJ1-5; D unclear. Sequenced: PBMCs or T cells enriched from blood (not recorded which). The clonotype comes from a woman aged 50 to 65 who had recovered from COVID-19. The DNA of the CDR3 is TGCGCCAGCAGTCGGGTTCCTCAGCCCCAGCATTTT. Amino acid sequence: CASSRVPQPQHF.